The present T cell receptor beta chain was sequenced within a study of blood T cell repertoires in COVID-19. For the study at large: Sources were T cells, B-cell-depleted T cells, or PBMCs; the material itself was cDNA or gDNA.

With regard to this clone: This same CDR3 is encoded by further DNA sequences in the sample.

The CDR3 totals 13 residues. With 3 bases removed from V and 3 bases from J, the gap between germline ends came to 8 bases. The germline gives CDR1 MDHEN, CDR2 SYDVKM. Data came from immunoSEQ multiplex PCR; TCRdb stores just in-frame clones and leaves some out. The table lists around 250,000 clones, 65% to 85% of them singletons. The chain links TRBV28 to TRBJ1-2; D possibly corresponds to TRBD1 (5 bases). The sequence came from a woman aged 40-49 years who had recovered from COVID-19. Input material: peripheral blood. The CDR3 sequence: CASSFRRDYGYTF. CDR3 bases: TGTGCCAGCAGTTTCCGCAGGGACTATGGCTACACCTTC.